The 19 T cell receptor beta chains listed next were all sequenced from one sample in a study of blood T cell repertoires in COVID-19. Using immunoSEQ multiplex PCR, the repertoire was profiled, and TCRdb retains in-frame clones only, with some absent. This sample has around 40,000 clones; roughly 90% occur once, and the top ten carry over 11%. The specimen was peripheral blood. These receptors were collected from a human donor in a cohort sampled during active COVID-19.

The chain carries TRBV4-1 and TRBJ1-5, with D unresolved. The CDR3 extends over 18 amino acids. The V gene lost 0 bases and the J gene lost 1 base, with 16 bases spanning the gap. From germline, CDR1 is MGHRA and CDR2 YSYEKL. The CDR3 DNA sequence: TGCGCCAGCAGCCAAGACAGGTTTTCGTATGGAAGCAATCAGCCCCAGCATTTT. It codes for CASSQDRFSYGSNQPQHF.

The chain recombines TRBV2 with TRBJ2-2; 12 bases are a match to TRBD2. The CDR3 runs to 16 residues. Per germline, CDR1 SNHLY and CDR2 FYNNEI. Trimming at V came to 6 bases and at J to 1 base, leaving 3 bases not matched to a gene. CDR3: CASRSLAGGNTGELFF. In nucleotides, the CDR3 is TGTGCCAGCAGGTCACTAGCGGGGGGGAACACCGGGGAGCTGTTTTTT.

This clone was detected a few times. CDR3 coding DNA: TGTGCCAGCGCCCAGGGGGTTAGCAATCAGCCCCAGCATTTT. Protein: CASAQGVSNQPQHF. This sequence joins TRBV27 and TRBJ1-5; the match to TRBD1 covers 7 bases. With V trimmed by 8 bases and J by 0 bases, 4 bases remained unmatched. Germline CDR1 is MNHEY and CDR2 is SMNVEV (reference sequence). There are 14 residues in the CDR3.

This chain joins TRBV5-1 and TRBJ1-2; the D gene is possibly TRBD1 (6 bases). V dropped 0 bases and J dropped 8 bases, with 11 bases sitting between them. Germline assignment: CDR1 SGHRS and CDR2 YFSETQ. The CDR3 covers 13 residues. The CDR3 protein is CASSLAGESGYTF. CDR3 bases: TGCGCCAGCAGCTTGGCAGGGGAGAGCGGCTACACCTTC.

The chain combines TRBV5-6 with TRBJ2-2, with TRBD2 matching over 10 bases. The CDR3 length is 16 residues. Germline V gene sequence: CDR1 SGHDT, CDR2 YYEEEE. The V gene end was trimmed by 2 bases and the J gene end by 2 bases; junction bases not matched to a gene: 3. This CDR3 is CASSLLAGRNTGELFF. Here the CDR3 DNA reads TGTGCCAGCAGCTTACTAGCGGGGAGAAACACCGGGGAGCTGTTTTTT.

The V gene is TRBV4-3, the J gene TRBJ2-7; the D is unclear. CDR3 size: 14 residues. Germline V gene sequence: CDR1 LGHNA, CDR2 YSLEER. Trimming pared 0 bases from V and 3 bases from J, leaving 9 bases between. CDR3 sequence (DNA): TGCGCCAGCAGCCAAGATCTCCACGGCTACGAGCAGTACTTC. It encodes CASSQDLHGYEQYF.

This clone was observed once. The chain joins TRBV3-1 (or the pseudogene TRBV3-2) to TRBJ1-1, with no clear D. V dropped 1 base and J dropped 1 base, with 4 bases sitting between them. This CDR3 has 13 residues. In germline, CDR1 is LGHDT, CDR2 YNNKEL (reference sequence). CDR3 sequence (DNA): TGTGCCAGCAGCCAAGTAGAGAACACTGAAGCTTTCTTT. Protein product: CASSQVENTEAFF.

The chain carries TRBV7-6 and TRBJ2-7, with 8 bases that match TRBD1. The germline CDR1 and CDR2 sequences are SGHVS and FNYEAQ. The CDR3 contains 14 residues. Trimming removed 6 bases from V and 1 base from J; junction bases left unmatched: 5. In nucleotides, the CDR3 is TGTGCCAGCAGTCCCGGGACAGGATCCTACGAGCAGTACTTC. It encodes CASSPGTGSYEQYF.

The V call is TRBV5-1, the J call TRBJ2-2; D uncertain. The CDR3 length is 14 residues. Germline values: CDR1 SGHRS, CDR2 YFSETQ. V lost 5 bases to trimming and J lost 1 base, with 9 bases between them. The CDR3 bases are TGCGCCAGCAGGCGGCAGCTGAACACCGGGGAGCTGTTTTTT. Translated, it gives CASRRQLNTGELFF.

This chain's CDR3 is CASSVGTGGEQYF. The CDR3 region has the DNA TGTGCCAGCAGCGTTGGGACAGGGGGAGAGCAGTACTTC. The gene calls are TRBV5-5 and TRBJ2-7, with 11 bases fitting TRBD1. This CDR3 has 13 residues. Germline V gene sequence: CDR1 SGHKS, CDR2 YYEKEE (reference sequence). The J segment lost 7 bases and the V segment lost 4 bases, leaving 4 bases of the junction unmatched.

The chain combines TRBV6-2 or TRBV6-3 with TRBJ2-3, with D perhaps matching TRBD1 (5 bases). V dropped 0 bases and J dropped 2 bases, with 9 bases sitting between them. Germline V gene data show CDR1 as MNHEY and CDR2 as SVGEGT. CDR3 length: 15 residues. The CDR3, as DNA: TGTGCCAGCAGTTACTCGACAGTAATCACAGATACGCAGTATTTT. It translates to CASSYSTVITDTQYF.

CDR3 protein: CASSQETVGLKAFF. In DNA, the CDR3 is TGCGCCAGCAGCCAAGAGACAGTGGGTCTAAAAGCTTTCTTT. The V call is TRBV4-1, the J call TRBJ1-1; maybe TRBD1 (5 bases). The CDR3 has 14 amino acids. Germline V gene lookup returns CDR1 MGHRA and CDR2 YSYEKL. V shed 0 bases and J shed 9 bases, with 14 bases lying between them.

The V call is TRBV30, the J call TRBJ2-5; 12 bases agree with TRBD2. Germline values: CDR1 GTSNPN, CDR2 SVGIG (reference sequence). Trimming cost V 3 bases and J 0 bases; bases outside gene matches: 8. The CDR3 is 17 amino acids. The CDR3 here is CAWSYFLAGGYQETQYF. The DNA for the CDR3 is TGTGCCTGGAGCTACTTCCTAGCGGGGGGGTACCAAGAGACCCAGTACTTC.

The rearrangement uses TRBV27 and TRBJ2-7; 7 nucleotides line up with TRBD2. The CDR3 has 13 amino acids. Germline loops: CDR1 MNHEY, CDR2 SMNVEV (reference sequence). V lost 9 bases to trimming and J lost 7 bases; unmatched junction nucleotides: 12. The CDR3 DNA follows: TGTGCCAGTCGGGCTTCTTGGGGGGGAGAGCAGTACTTC. This codes for CASRASWGGEQYF.

The chain is built from TRBV11-2 and TRBJ2-3; 14 bases are shared with TRBD2. Germline loops: CDR1 SGHAT, CDR2 FQNNGV. Trimming at V came to 2 bases and at J to 1 base, leaving 8 bases not matched to a gene. The CDR3 has 19 amino acids. The CDR3 sequence: CASSLSAGTSGGRTDTQYF. The CDR3, as DNA: TGTGCCAGCAGCTTATCGGCGGGGACTAGCGGGGGCCGCACAGATACGCAGTATTTT.

V is TRBV27 and J is TRBJ2-7; no clear D. Trimming left V 4 bases short and J 2 bases short, with 12 bases between. Looked up from germline, CDR1 is MNHEY and CDR2 is SMNVEV (reference sequence). The CDR3 loop spans 14 amino acids. The CDR3 protein is CASSSQVTPYEQYF. CDR3 in DNA: TGTGCCAGCAGTTCGCAGGTCACCCCCTACGAGCAGTACTTC.

This rearrangement joins TRBV5-4 to TRBJ2-7; 7 bases agree with TRBD1. CDR3 length equals 12 residues. Germline-derived CDR1 and CDR2 are SGHNT and YYREEE (reference sequence). The ends lost 10 bases at V and 4 bases at J; junction bases unmatched: 8. In nucleotides, the CDR3 is TGTGCCGGACATAACAGGGGTTACGAGCAGTACTTC. It codes for CAGHNRGYEQYF.

This sequence joins TRBV24-1 and TRBJ2-1; the D gene is possibly TRBD2 (6 bases). The CDR3 is 12 amino acids. Germline V lookup: CDR1 KGHDR, CDR2 SFDVKD. V was clipped by 4 bases and J by 12 bases, with 12 bases between them. The CDR3 spells CATSETAGGQFF. CDR3 bases: TGTGCCACCAGTGAGACCGCCGGGGGGCAGTTCTTC.

The V and J genes are TRBV6-5 and TRBJ2-1; D perhaps matches TRBD2 (7 bases). This CDR3 comprises 15 residues. Trimming took off 8 bases at V and 4 bases at J, with 18 bases between the two ends. Germline assignment: CDR1 MNHEY and CDR2 SVGAGI. The CDR3 here is CASAVAAGAYNEQFF. DNA for the CDR3: TGTGCCAGCGCTGTAGCCGCGGGGGCATACAATGAGCAGTTCTTC.